Each of the 12 T cell receptor beta chains below was sequenced from the same sample in a study of cytomegalovirus exposure and HLA in healthy donors. Primers for the PCR totalled 60 Vbeta and 13 Jbeta. The data were produced by immunoSEQ multiplex PCR, yet TCRdb's version contains in-frame clones alone and is incomplete. The repertoire has 200,000 or so clones, roughly 70% of them found once; the top ten carry about 3%. Sequencing was done on a sample of PBMCs. Receptors originate from a man in his forties in good health and CMV-seropositive.

This clone has only a few counts. This chain links TRBV5-4 with TRBJ2-7, with TRBD1 matching 11 bases. The ends lost 4 bases at V and 5 bases at J; junction bases unmatched: 8. There are 15 residues in the CDR3. Looked up from germline, CDR1 is SGHNT and CDR2 is YYREEE (reference sequence). DNA for the CDR3: TGTGCCAGCAGCCCCCGGACAGGGGGCGCCCACGAGCAGTACTTC. Its protein is CASSPRTGGAHEQYF. The entire variable domain, with the rest obtained from reference TRBV5-4 and TRBJ2-7, is as follows: ETGVTQSPTHLIKTRGQQVTLRCSSQSGHNTVSWYQQALGQGPQFIFQYYREEENGRGNFPPRFSGLQFPNYSSELNVNALELDDSALYLCASSPRTGGAHEQYFGPGTRLTVT.

The chain is built from TRBV7-3 and TRBJ2-1; 10 bases are a match to TRBD2. The germline V gene encodes CDR1 SGHTA and CDR2 FQGTGA. J gave up 6 bases and V 0 bases, and 5 bases lay outside the gene matches. The CDR3 loop spans 16 amino acids. This CDR3 reads CASSLTGLAGANEQFF. The CDR3 DNA sequence: TGTGCCAGCAGCTTAACGGGGCTAGCGGGGGCCAATGAGCAGTTCTTC.

The chain links TRBV7-9 to TRBJ2-7; tentative D call: TRBD1 (6 bases). The germline CDR1 and CDR2 sequences are SEHNR and FQNEAQ (reference sequence). The V and J ends lost 3 bases and 2 bases respectively, with 8 bases between them. The CDR3 totals 13 residues. The CDR3 DNA sequence: TGTGCCAGCAGCTTCCGGGACACCTACGAGCAGTACTTC. Translating it yields CASSFRDTYEQYF. Looking up the rest from reference TRBV7-9 and TRBJ2-7 gives the full variable domain: DTGVSQNPRHKITKRGQNVTFRCDPISEHNRLYWYRQTLGQGPEFLTYFQNEAQLEKSRLLSDRFSAERPKGSFSTLEIQRTEQGDSAMYLCASSFRDTYEQYFGPGTRLTVT.

The V and J genes are TRBV6-5 and TRBJ2-2; TRBD2 matches at 9 bases. This CDR3 contains 16 residues. The V and J ends lost 2 bases and 4 bases, in that order; junction bases with no gene match: 5. Per the germline V gene, CDR1 is MNHEY and CDR2 is SVGAGI. CDR3 DNA sequence: TGTGCCAGCAGTTACAACAGCGGGGGGCCCACCGGGGAGCTGTTTTTT. Its translation: CASSYNSGGPTGELFF.

V is TRBV10-3 and J is TRBJ2-1, with 8 positions matching TRBD2. The CDR3 spans 14 residues. Unmatched junction bases numbered 14, after V lost 10 bases and J lost 9 bases. The germline CDR1 and CDR2 sequences are ENHRY and SYGVKD. The CDR3 nucleotides are TGTGCCACCCAATCTCCCCGGGGGGGCGGTGAGCAGTTCTTC. It yields the protein CATQSPRGGGEQFF.

CDR3 amino acids: CASSVEVGSPSTGELFF. CDR3 nucleotides: TGTGCCAGCAGCGTAGAGGTGGGCAGCCCGAGCACCGGGGAGCTGTTTTTT. The V gene is TRBV9, the J gene TRBJ2-2, with D unresolved. Germline V gene data show CDR1 as SGDLS and CDR2 as YYNGEE. The CDR3 has 17 residues. Trimming stripped 0 bases from V and 4 bases from J, with 16 bases between.

The chain employs TRBV28 and TRBJ2-1; D might be TRBD2 (6 bases). V lost 6 bases, J lost 5 bases, and 20 bases lay in between. Germline V gives CDR1 MDHEN, CDR2 SYDVKM. The CDR3 has 16 amino acids. CDR3 amino acids: CASRTEAVRGNNEQFF. The CDR3 DNA reads TGTGCCAGCAGGACCGAAGCGGTGCGGGGAAACAATGAGCAGTTCTTC.

The V and J genes are TRBV6-1 and TRBJ1-5; 9 bases are shared with TRBD1. Germline V gene data show CDR1 as MNHNS and CDR2 as SASEGT. This CDR3 is 14 amino acids long. With V trimmed by 8 bases and J by 3 bases, 5 bases remained unmatched. CDR3 protein: CASQTGGPNQPQHF. Here the CDR3 DNA reads TGTGCCAGCCAGACAGGGGGTCCCAATCAGCCCCAGCATTTT.

This sequence joins TRBV28 and TRBJ1-1; no definite D call. The CDR3 totals 12 residues. The V and J ends lost 2 bases and 11 bases respectively, with 12 bases between them. CDR1 and CDR2 from the germline V gene are MDHEN and SYDVKM. Here the CDR3 DNA reads TGTGCCAGCAGTTTAGGGCGGGCAACGGCTTTCTTT. Translation gives CASSLGRATAFF.

This chain joins TRBV28 and TRBJ2-7, with TRBD1 matching 7 bases. Unmatched junction bases numbered 7, after V lost 6 bases and J lost 2 bases. This CDR3 spans 14 amino acids. CDR1 is MDHEN and CDR2 is SYDVKM in the germline V gene. The chain's CDR3 is CASSRQGSTYEQYF. The CDR3 DNA reads as TGTGCCAGCAGCCGACAGGGATCAACCTACGAGCAGTACTTC.

This clone has just a few counts. The chain has TRBV6-6 and TRBJ1-3; D gene uncertain. Per germline, CDR1 MNHNY and CDR2 SVGAGI (reference sequence). This CDR3 is built from 15 residues. Trimming removed 6 bases at V and 0 bases at J, with 12 bases between. The CDR3 reads CASSFGPPSGNTIYF. CDR3 in DNA: TGTGCCAGCAGCTTTGGGCCCCCCTCTGGAAACACCATATATTTT.

The rearrangement joins TRBV19 to TRBJ1-5; 7 nucleotides match TRBD1. The V gene's germline CDR1 is LNHDA and CDR2 SQIVND (reference sequence). V dropped 9 bases and J dropped 0; count of bases not matched to a gene: 17. The CDR3 runs to 18 residues. CDR3 sequence (DNA): TGTGCCAGCACGGACGGAACCAGGACAGGAAATAGCAATCAGCCCCAGCATTTT. It specifies CASTDGTRTGNSNQPQHF.